Below, 29 T cell receptor beta chains from the same sample are listed, as sequenced in a study of T cells in Graves' hyperthyroidism and ophthalmopathy. It was RNA transcripts that yielded the amplified TCR beta CDR3 regions. The study used the HTBI primer set for a first-round RT-PCR of the TCR CDR3. TCRdb passed the multiplex PCR reads through MiXCR, listing each CDR3 protein once. The sample includes a few hundred thousand distinct CDR3 sequences, just under 25% of them seen just once. The sequenced material came from blood. The origin of the receptors is a man aged 50-60 years with Graves' hyperthyroidism.

This clonotype has ten or more counts. V usage is TRBV6-1 and J usage is TRBJ2-1, with 12 bases that match TRBD2. Unmatched junction bases numbered 2, after V lost 7 bases and J lost 4 bases. This CDR3 has 14 residues. The germline CDR1 and CDR2 sequences are MNHNS and SASEGT. CDR3 sequence: CASILAGGYNEQFF. The DNA of the CDR3 is TGTGCCAGCATACTAGCGGGAGGATACAATGAGCAGTTCTTC.

V is TRBV10-2 and J is TRBJ2-7; TRBD1 might be the D (5 bases). Trimming took off 4 bases at V and 3 bases at J, with 13 bases between the two ends. The CDR3 has 14 amino acids. CDR1 is WSHSY and CDR2 is SAAADI in the germline V gene. The CDR3 sequence is CASSGSRGYYEQYF. CDR3 in DNA: TGCGCCAGCAGTGGGTCAAGGGGCTACTACGAGCAGTACTTC.

The chain carries TRBV28 and TRBJ1-1, with 7 bases fitting TRBD1. This CDR3 spans 14 amino acids. CDR1 and CDR2 (germline): MDHEN, SYDVKM. V lost 6 bases and J lost 5; bases outside the gene matches: 9. The CDR3 sequence: CASSRQGGRTEAFF. CDR3 nucleotide sequence: TGTGCCAGCAGCCGACAGGGAGGAAGGACTGAAGCTTTCTTT.

This clonotype showed up just a few times. The J gene is TRBJ1-1, the V gene TRBV15; TRBD1 aligns across 9 bases. This CDR3 contains 14 residues. Germline trimming cut 3 bases from V and 4 bases from J; bases unmatched to any gene: 3. Germline V gives CDR1 LNHNV, CDR2 YYDKDF (reference sequence). This CDR3 reads CATSRDRGGTEAFF. Written as DNA, the CDR3 is TGTGCCACCAGCAGGGACAGGGGAGGCACTGAAGCTTTCTTT.

As for this clonotype: At one end, the junction sequence differs from germline, possibly due to a read error. This chain links TRBV12-3 or TRBV12-4 with TRBJ2-7, with TRBD1 matching 8 bases. The length of the CDR3 is 12 residues. CDR3 nucleotide sequence: TGTGCCCGCAGTCGACAGGGGTACGAGCAGTACTTC. As protein: CARSRQGYEQYF.

The genes are TRBV28 and TRBJ2-5; weak D call: TRBD1 (6 bases). V lost 6 bases, J lost 5 bases, and 16 bases lay in between. CDR1 is MDHEN and CDR2 is SYDVKM in the germline V gene. This CDR3 is 14 amino acids long. The CDR3 reads CASRTPRGLETQYF. The CDR3 DNA follows: TGTGCCAGCAGAACCCCCAGGGGTTTGGAGACCCAGTACTTC.

This clonotype was counted many times. The CDR3 nucleotides read TGTGCCAGCAGCGCCAAGGGCCCGGTCACTGGGGCCAACGTCCTGACTTTC. Residues: CASSAKGPVTGANVLTF. The chain combines TRBV28 with TRBJ2-6, with D unresolved. Trimming left V 6 bases short and J 2 bases short, with 17 bases between. The CDR3 has 17 amino acids. From germline, CDR1 is MDHEN and CDR2 SYDVKM.

The rearrangement links TRBV28 to TRBJ1-1, with a tentative D call TRBD1 (5 bases). The ends were cut back, 6 bases at V and 3 bases at J, with 11 bases in the middle. The CDR3 contains 13 residues. Germline CDR1 and CDR2: MDHEN and SYDVKM. In DNA, the CDR3 is TGTGCCAGCAGACCCGGACACGACACTGAAGCTTTCTTT. This gives the protein CASRPGHDTEAFF.

This clonotype was counted only a few times. The chain has TRBV7-3 and TRBJ2-1; 8 bases line up with TRBD2. Trimming at V came to 0 bases and at J to 4 bases, leaving 8 bases not matched to a gene. This CDR3 is 17 amino acids long. Germline V gene sequence: CDR1 SGHTA, CDR2 FQGTGA. The CDR3 loop reads CASSLTFTSGLYNEQFF. The CDR3 DNA is TGTGCCAGCAGCTTAACGTTTACTAGCGGCTTATACAATGAGCAGTTCTTC.

This clonotype was seen at least ten times. The chain has TRBV7-3 and TRBJ2-3, with 8 positions matching TRBD2. The CDR3 is made up of 15 amino acids. Germline lookup yields CDR1 SGHTA and CDR2 FQGTGA. V dropped 0 bases and J dropped 5; count of bases not matched to a gene: 4. The chain's CDR3 is CASSLTGLAGDTQYF. CDR3 bases: TGTGCCAGCAGCTTAACCGGACTAGCTGGAGATACGCAGTATTTT.

The V call is TRBV6-1, the J call TRBJ1-6, with 10 positions matching TRBD1. CDR1 and CDR2 from the germline V gene are MNHNS and SASEGT. Germline trimming cut 5 bases from V and 7 bases from J; bases unmatched to any gene: 5. The CDR3 loop spans 15 amino acids. CDR3 sequence: CASSQLGQGNSPLHF. CDR3 DNA sequence: TGTGCCAGCAGTCAGCTGGGACAGGGGAATTCACCCCTCCACTTT.

The chain is built from TRBV12-3 or TRBV12-4 and TRBJ2-7, with 8 bases that match TRBD2. The trim removed 6 bases at V and 7 bases at J, leaving 11 bases unmatched. The CDR3 runs 14 residues. The CDR3 reads CASSPSAGAAEQYF. In DNA form, the CDR3 reads TGTGCCAGCAGCCCATCAGCGGGAGCGGCGGAGCAGTACTTC.

This clonotype has more than one count but fewer than ten. The rearrangement links TRBV12-3 or TRBV12-4 to TRBJ1-6; no reliable D call. The CDR3 has 15 residues. V was shortened by 5 bases and J by 5 bases, with 13 bases between the two germline ends. CDR3: CASSLADYDNSPLHF. In nucleotides, the CDR3 is TGTGCCAGCAGTCTCGCTGACTACGATAATTCACCCCTCCACTTT.

This clonotype was seen a handful of times. The chain has TRBV7-9 and TRBJ2-4; perhaps TRBD2 as D (6 bases). CDR1 is SEHNR, CDR2 FQNEAQ, per germline (reference sequence). V gave up 0 bases and J gave up 0 bases, with 6 bases separating them. The CDR3 consists of 15 residues. The chain's CDR3 is CASSLAGGAKNIQYF. CDR3 DNA: TGTGCCAGCAGCTTAGCGGGAGGAGCCAAAAACATTCAGTACTTC.

This clonotype was detected ten times or more. The chain is built from TRBV7-3 and TRBJ1-1; D is undetermined. Germline V lookup: CDR1 SGHTA, CDR2 FQGTGA. Trimming stripped 2 bases from V and 2 bases from J, with 6 bases between. The CDR3 runs 13 residues. CDR3 protein: CASSLSSNTEAFF. The CDR3 DNA reads as TGTGCCAGCAGCTTATCAAGTAACACTGAAGCTTTCTTT.

The chain links TRBV2 to TRBJ2-1, with D uncertain. Germline V gene lookup returns CDR1 SNHLY and CDR2 FYNNEI. The CDR3 is 12 residues long. V lost 5 bases and J 5 bases, leaving 7 bases between the germline ends. The CDR3 sequence is CASSRTNNEQFF. CDR3 bases: TGTGCCAGCAGTCGGACCAACAATGAGCAGTTCTTC.

This sequence joins TRBV24-1 and TRBJ2-5, with D possibly TRBD2 on 5 matching bases. Germline lookup yields CDR1 KGHDR and CDR2 SFDVKD. The CDR3 loop spans 17 amino acids. V lost 1 base, J lost 0 bases, and 14 bases lay in between. CDR3: CATSDFGRAMYQETQYF. The CDR3 DNA is TGTGCCACCAGTGATTTCGGGCGGGCTATGTACCAAGAGACCCAGTACTTC.

The chain recombines TRBV10-3 with TRBJ1-2; maybe TRBD1 (6 bases). The length of the CDR3 is 15 residues. V shed 4 bases and J shed 0 bases, with 12 bases lying between them. Germline V gives CDR1 ENHRY, CDR2 SYGVKD. The DNA of the CDR3 is TGTGCCATCAGTGCCCTGACAGGAGCTAACTATGGCTACACCTTC. Its translation: CAISALTGANYGYTF.

This clonotype was found a few times. V is TRBV6-5 and J is TRBJ2-3; D possibly corresponds to TRBD2 (6 bases). The CDR3 is 16 amino acids. CDR1 and CDR2 from the germline V gene are MNHEY and SVGAGI. The V gene lost 2 bases and the J gene lost 2 bases, with 14 bases spanning the gap. DNA of the CDR3: TGTGCCAGCAGTTACGGTCTAGCGCAATACACAGATACGCAGTATTTT. It yields the protein CASSYGLAQYTDTQYF.

This clonotype was found many times. This chain links TRBV11-2 with TRBJ2-5, with D maybe TRBD2 (6 bases). The CDR3 totals 15 residues. V lost 2 bases and J lost 5, with 15 bases in between. Germline V gives CDR1 SGHAT, CDR2 FQNNGV. The CDR3 bases are TGTGCCAGCAGCTTACCGCGGGATGGGTCGGAGACCCAGTACTTC. Protein sequence: CASSLPRDGSETQYF. Combining the CDR3 with reference TRBV11-2 and TRBJ2-5 gives the whole variable domain EAGVAQSPRYKIIEKRQSVAFWCNPISGHATLYWYQQILGQGPKLLIQFQNNGVVDDSQLPKDRFSAERLKGVDSTLKIQPAKLEDSAVYLCASSLPRDGSETQYFGPGTRLLVL.

The chain employs TRBV29-1 and TRBJ2-3; 16 bases map to TRBD2. The CDR3 spans 15 residues. The V and J ends lost 7 bases and 8 bases, in that order; junction bases with no gene match: 9. Germline V gene lookup returns CDR1 SQVTM and CDR2 ANQGSEA. The CDR3 is CSAGTSGRVAGTQYF. The CDR3 nucleotides are TGCAGCGCCGGGACTAGCGGGAGGGTCGCAGGTACGCAGTATTTT.

This clonotype was seen more than once but under ten times. The chain has TRBV12-3 or TRBV12-4 and TRBJ2-1, with a weak D call TRBD1 (5 bases). This CDR3 spans 13 amino acids. Trimming stripped 3 bases from V and 12 bases from J, with 15 bases between. CDR3 residues: CASSFRKGSRQFF. CDR3 DNA sequence: TGTGCCAGCAGTTTTAGGAAGGGGTCAAGGCAGTTCTTC.

The table lists this clonotype with a few counts. The CDR3 is CASTDTGRNTEAFF. CDR3 DNA: TGTGCCAGCACCGACACAGGGAGAAACACTGAAGCTTTCTTT. The chain carries TRBV5-6 and TRBJ1-1, with D possibly matching TRBD1 (6 bases). Germline V CDR1 and CDR2: SGHDT, YYEEEE. The CDR3 has 14 residues. V was pared by 6 bases and J by 2 bases, with 14 bases between.

CDR3 protein: CAGRGRANDEQYF. Written as DNA, the CDR3 is TGTGCCGGTAGAGGGAGGGCCAATGACGAGCAGTACTTC. This chain connects TRBV6-4 to TRBJ2-7, with 7 bases matching TRBD2. Germline trimming cut 11 bases from V and 5 bases from J; bases unmatched to any gene: 12. The CDR3 sequence is 13 residues long. The V gene's germline CDR1 is MRHNA and CDR2 SNTAGT.

In the case of this clonotype: Its ends do not fully match the called genes, so a read error is possible. The chain recombines TRBV24-1 with TRBJ2-5; D may be TRBD1 (5 bases). Germline V gene sequence: CDR1 KGHDR, CDR2 SFDVKD. The CDR3 contains 14 residues. The CDR3 DNA reads TGTGCCGCCAGTGATTTACGACAGCAAGAGACCCAGTACTTC. Encoded protein: CAASDLRQQETQYF.

Here the CDR3 reads CASSRDRSTGELFF. The DNA of the CDR3 is TGCGCCAGCAGTAGGGATAGATCCACCGGGGAGCTGTTTTTT. V and J are TRBV5-1 and TRBJ2-2; D remains unclear. Trimming shortened V by 5 bases and J by 4 bases, and 12 bases separated the two germline ends. The CDR3 has 14 amino acids. Germline CDR1 is SGHRS and CDR2 is YFSETQ.

This clonotype was seen ten or more times. The chain couples TRBV28 to TRBJ2-5; 13 bases fit TRBD2. The CDR3 runs to 15 residues. With V trimmed by 5 bases and J by 2 bases, 2 bases remained unmatched. Germline V lookup: CDR1 MDHEN, CDR2 SYDVKM. As DNA, the CDR3 is TGTGCCAGCAGTCCGGGACTAGCGGGACAAGAGACCCAGTACTTC. Its translation is CASSPGLAGQETQYF. The whole variable domain, filled in from reference TRBV28 and TRBJ2-5, reads DVKVTQSSRYLVKRTGEKVFLECVQDMDHENMFWYRQDPGLGLRLIYFSYDVKMKEKGDIPEGYSVSREKKERFSLILESASTNQTSMYLCASSPGLAGQETQYFGPGTRLLVL.

This clonotype was detected only a few times. The rearrangement joins TRBV4-1 to TRBJ2-2; 10 bases fit TRBD1. Trimming removed 3 bases from V and 2 bases from J; junction bases left unmatched: 12. There are 19 residues in the CDR3. CDR1 is MGHRA and CDR2 is YSYEKL in the germline V gene. CDR3 sequence reads: CASSHLPPGQGSNTGELFF. The CDR3 DNA is TGCGCCAGCAGCCATCTTCCACCGGGACAGGGGTCCAACACCGGGGAGCTGTTTTTT.

This clonotype has just a few counts. The chain has TRBV6-1 and TRBJ2-7; tentative D call: TRBD2 (5 bases). Germline assignment: CDR1 MNHNS and CDR2 SASEGT. This CDR3 region has 13 residues. The ends were cut back, 6 bases at V and 4 bases at J, with 13 bases in the middle. CDR3 bases: TGTGCCAGCAGCCCTCAGAGAGGGTACGAGCAGTACTTC. It encodes CASSPQRGYEQYF.